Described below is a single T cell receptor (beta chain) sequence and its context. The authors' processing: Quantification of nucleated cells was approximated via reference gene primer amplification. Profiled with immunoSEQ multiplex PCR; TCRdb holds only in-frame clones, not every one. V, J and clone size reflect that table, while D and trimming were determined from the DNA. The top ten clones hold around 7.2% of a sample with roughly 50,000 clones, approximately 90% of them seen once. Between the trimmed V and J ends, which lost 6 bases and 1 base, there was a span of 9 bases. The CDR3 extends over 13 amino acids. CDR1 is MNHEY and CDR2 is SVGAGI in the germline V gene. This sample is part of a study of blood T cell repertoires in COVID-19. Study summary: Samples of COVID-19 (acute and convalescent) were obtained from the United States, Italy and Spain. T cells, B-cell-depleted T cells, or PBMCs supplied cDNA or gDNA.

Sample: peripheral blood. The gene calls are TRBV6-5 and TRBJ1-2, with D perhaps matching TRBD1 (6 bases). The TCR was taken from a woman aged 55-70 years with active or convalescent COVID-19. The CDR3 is CASRPQGNYGYTF. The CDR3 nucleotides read TGTGCCAGCAGGCCACAGGGTAACTATGGCTACACCTTC.